This T cell receptor beta chain comes out of a study of blood T cell repertoires in COVID-19. This CDR3 spans 16 amino acids. Per germline, CDR1 ENHRY and CDR2 SYGVKD. Germline trimming cut 5 bases from V and 6 bases from J; bases unmatched to any gene: 13. The table came from immunoSEQ multiplex PCR; TCRdb's copy has only in-frame clones and leaves some out. The sample carries about 270,000 clones, less than 90% recorded once. This clonotype originated in a woman aged 65 to 85 with COVID-19, enrolled during active disease. V usage is TRBV10-3 and J usage is TRBJ2-1; 7 bases align to TRBD2. The sequenced material came from peripheral blood. This chain's CDR3 is CAISSSTGGTVNEQFF. Here the CDR3 DNA reads TGTGCCATCAGTTCCTCTACCGGGGGGACGGTCAATGAGCAGTTCTTC.